This T cell receptor beta chain was documented in a study of blood T cells in healthy people across ages. PCR was performed a second time for about 6 to 12 cycles using a sample-barcoded 5' primer and a J-beta primer mix. Tagging of each cDNA molecule was performed by a template-switch adaptor with 12 random nucleotides. One entry per CDR3 protein results from TCRdb running MiXCR on the 5' RACE reads. Here the sample spans some 1.5 million distinct CDR3 sequences, approximately 28% being singletons. V lost 2 bases and J 0 bases, leaving 13 bases between the germline ends. This CDR3 is built from 16 residues. Germline CDR1 SGHTA, CDR2 FQGNSA. As regards this clonotype: The antigen is not known.

Findings of the study overall: Significant beta diversity loss was already apparent by age roughly 38, declining roughly linearly.

This receptor was identified in a woman between 25 and 40 years old in good health. The specimen was blood. The chain recombines TRBV7-2 with TRBJ1-2; TRBD1 is a possible D gene (6 bases). The CDR3 loop reads CASSLSQGRTNYGYTF. DNA for the CDR3: TGTGCCAGCAGCTTATCTCAGGGGCGAACTAACTATGGCTACACCTTC.